The subject of this entry is one T cell receptor (beta chain). Everyone who donated was a healthy bone marrow donor. Per the germline V gene, CDR1 is MNHEY and CDR2 is SVGAGI. This CDR3 is built from 11 residues. V was clipped by 7 bases and J by 2 bases, with 4 bases between them. The data derive from a study of cytomegalovirus exposure and HLA in healthy donors. Study information: Genotyping showed roughly 81% of roughly 400 donors falling in the Caucasian-associated ancestry cluster.

The PCR contained 60 Vbeta and 13 Jbeta primers. Repertoires were generated with immunoSEQ multiplex PCR, while TCRdb's copy carries only in-frame clones and drops some. The sample has roughly 190,000 clones; 65% to 80% are singletons. The clonotype originates from a young man in good health and CMV-seropositive. This chain connects TRBV6-5 to TRBJ2-3, with D hard to call. Sequencing used PBMCs. CDR3 DNA: TGTGCCAGCATGTACACAGATACGCAGTATTTT. Translated: CASMYTDTQYF.